This passage covers 9 T cell receptor beta chains from one sample sequenced in a study of blood T cell repertoires in COVID-19. The table came from immunoSEQ multiplex PCR; TCRdb's copy has only in-frame clones and leaves some out. This sample has about 260,000 clones, with about 87% found just once. Sequences were obtained from PBMCs or T cells enriched from blood (not recorded which). All receptors come from a middle-aged woman who had been exposed to COVID-19.

The J gene is TRBJ1-2, the V gene TRBV28, with unresolved D. CDR3 length: 11 residues. V lost 6 bases and J 11 bases, leaving 13 bases between the germline ends. CDR1 is MDHEN and CDR2 is SYDVKM in the germline V gene. The CDR3 sequence is CASSPSFEYTF. DNA of the CDR3: TGTGCCAGCAGCCCTTCGTTTGAGTACACCTTC.

This clone was observed a single time. V gene TRBV19 combines with J gene TRBJ1-3, with D maybe TRBD1 (5 bases). From germline, CDR1 is LNHDA and CDR2 SQIVND (reference sequence). V lost 9 bases, J lost 4 bases, and 19 bases lay in between. CDR3 length: 15 residues. CDR3 amino acids: CASAQGFFDGNTIYF. The CDR3, as DNA: TGTGCCAGCGCGCAGGGATTCTTTGACGGAAACACCATATATTTT.

V is TRBV6-1 and J is TRBJ2-1; D might be TRBD1 (7 bases). The CDR3 length is 17 residues. Trimming shortened V by 0 bases and J by 9 bases, and 21 bases separated the two germline ends. Germline V lookup: CDR1 MNHNS, CDR2 SASEGT. The CDR3: CASSEAGGTVGQVEQFF. The DNA of the CDR3 is TGTGCCAGCAGTGAAGCAGGAGGGACAGTAGGCCAGGTTGAGCAGTTCTTC.

DNA of the CDR3: TGCGCCAGCAGCTTGGGAGGGACTAGCGGGGGAACAGATACGCAGTATTTT. It translates to CASSLGGTSGGTDTQYF. The chain is built from TRBV5-1 and TRBJ2-3; 14 bases are shared with TRBD2. V shed 0 bases, J shed 3 bases, and the junction held 3 bases outside the gene matches. CDR3 size: 17 residues. Per germline, CDR1 SGHRS and CDR2 YFSETQ.

The chain is built from TRBV19 and TRBJ1-2, with 7 bases lining up with TRBD1. V gave up 3 bases and J gave up 4 bases; unmatched junction bases: 14. The germline V gene has CDR1 LNHDA and CDR2 SQIVND (reference sequence). The CDR3 is 17 residues long. The CDR3 nucleotides read TGTGCCAGTAGTATTACCCCCCACGCCGGGACAGCCTATGGCTACACCTTC. This encodes CASSITPHAGTAYGYTF.

The rearrangement links TRBV5-1 to TRBJ2-1, with no clear D. The CDR3 spans 12 residues. Trimming took off 0 bases at V and 8 bases at J, with 6 bases between the two ends. From germline, CDR1 is SGHRS and CDR2 YFSETQ. The DNA for the CDR3 is TGCGCCAGCAGCTTGGACAGCCATGAGCAGTTCTTC. Translated, it gives CASSLDSHEQFF.

The V call is TRBV28, the J call TRBJ1-5; TRBD1 matches at 7 bases. Germline-derived CDR1 and CDR2 are MDHEN and SYDVKM. With 4 bases clipped from V and 4 bases from J, the junction kept 10 bases outside the gene matches. CDR3 size: 16 residues. CDR3 DNA: TGTGCCAGCAGTTCCAGAATAGACAGGGAGAATCAGCCCCAGCATTTT. Translating gives CASSSRIDRENQPQHF.

The chain recombines TRBV30 with TRBJ1-1, with a tentative D call TRBD1 (6 bases). Trimming took 3 bases from V and 3 from J, leaving 17 bases between them. Germline CDR1 GTSNPN, CDR2 SVGIG (reference sequence). The CDR3 runs 15 residues. In nucleotides, the CDR3 is TGTGCCTGGAGAGAGCGAAGGGGGAGAGACACTGAAGCTTTCTTT. Translation gives CAWRERRGRDTEAFF.

Remarks on this clone: A junction end diverges from the germline sequence, so it may reflect a read error. The rearrangement uses TRBV5-1 and TRBJ2-1, with 12 bases identical to TRBD2. The germline V gene has CDR1 SGHRS and CDR2 YFSETQ. The CDR3 is 17 amino acids. CDR3: CASKPVKTSGSMNEQFF. CDR3 nucleotides: TGTGCCAGCAAGCCCGTAAAGACTAGCGGGAGTATGAATGAGCAGTTCTTC.